This T cell receptor (beta chain) originates from a study of cytomegalovirus exposure and HLA in healthy donors. Primers: 60 Vbeta forward and 13 Jbeta reverse. Sequencing was performed with immunoSEQ multiplex PCR; in TCRdb, only in-frame clones are kept and a portion is missing. Altogether about 180,000 clones are present, about four fifths being singletons, with the ten largest covering 1.9%. Comments on this clone: A read error may produce the germline difference seen at one junction end.

Germline CDR1 MNHNS, CDR2 SASEGT. This CDR3 comprises 13 residues. Sequencing used PBMCs. The receptor's source is a woman aged 25 to 45 in good health and CMV-seronegative. The chain combines TRBV6-1 with TRBJ1-2; 10 nucleotides align to TRBD1. The CDR3 reads CASSEIGDRGKGF. The CDR3 DNA follows: TGTGCCAGCAGTGAAATAGGGGACAGGGGAAAGGGCTTC.